This TCR beta chain was sequenced for a study of T cells in Graves' hyperthyroidism and ophthalmopathy. The CDR3 spans 12 residues. V lost 1 base to trimming and J lost 8 bases, with 3 bases between them. CDR1 and CDR2 from the germline V gene are SGHTA and FQGNSA. Of note for this clonotype: Antigen unknown.

Uncontrolled infection, other autoimmune disease, pregnancy or lactation excluded patients. Diagnoses rested on clinical symptoms, serum thyroxine and TRAb, thyroid ultrasound and orbital computed tomography. Findings and limits, study-wide: Prediction of ophthalmopathy progression came a median approximately 6 months pre-onset.

Researchers took RNA transcripts and amplified the TCR beta CDR3 regions from them. Researchers ran a first-round RT-PCR on the TCR CDR3 using the HTBI primer set. TCRdb called the multiplex PCR reads again in MiXCR, with one record for every CDR3 protein. The sample has 450,000 to 700,000 distinct CDR3 sequences, around 46% seen once. This chain uses TRBV7-2 with TRBJ1-6, with D hard to call. This receptor was identified in an adult woman with Graves' disease, either hyperthyroidism or ophthalmopathy (not recorded which). Sequencing was done on a sample of peripheral blood or thyroid tissue (not recorded which). CDR3: CASSLEYSPLHF. The CDR3 DNA is TGTGCCAGCAGCTTAGAGTATTCACCCCTCCACTTT.